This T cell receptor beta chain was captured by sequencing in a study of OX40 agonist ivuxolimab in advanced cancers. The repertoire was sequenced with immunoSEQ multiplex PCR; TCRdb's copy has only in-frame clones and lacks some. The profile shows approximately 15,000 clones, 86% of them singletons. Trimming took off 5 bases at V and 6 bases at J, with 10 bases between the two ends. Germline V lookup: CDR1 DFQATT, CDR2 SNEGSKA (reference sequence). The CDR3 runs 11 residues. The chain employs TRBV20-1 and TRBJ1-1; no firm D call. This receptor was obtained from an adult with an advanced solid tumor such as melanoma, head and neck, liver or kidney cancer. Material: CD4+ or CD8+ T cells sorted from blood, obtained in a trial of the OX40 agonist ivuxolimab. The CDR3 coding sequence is TGCAGTGCTCTCCGGGCCCCTGAAGCTTTCTTT. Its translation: CSALRAPEAFF.